This T cell receptor beta chain was retrieved from a study of cytomegalovirus exposure and HLA in healthy donors. At the level of the study: Researchers previously reported finding 100 million or so unique TCR beta sequences from 170 million or so T cells. General study points: In terms of immune exposure information, only CMV serostatus was available. Later on, analysis showed that most CMV-associated TCR beta chains appeared to be HLA-restricted. Several of the most significant clusters were apparently associated with common viral pathogens in a later analysis.

Details on this clone: Antigen: not known.

13 Jbeta primers and 60 Vbeta primers were used for the PCR. The data were produced by immunoSEQ multiplex PCR, yet TCRdb's version contains in-frame clones alone and is incomplete. The sample holds roughly 75,000 clones, about 79% seen once. The material sequenced was PBMCs. This receptor was obtained from a man in his 70s in good health and CMV-seropositive.

For the CDR3, the DNA is TGTGCCAGCAGCGTAGATCCGGGGGGGTACGAGCAGTACTTC. The encoded protein is CASSVDPGGYEQYF. The genes are TRBV9 and TRBJ2-7; the match to TRBD2 covers 8 bases. The CDR3 loop spans 14 amino acids. The V segment lost 0 bases and the J segment 4 bases; nucleotides outside the gene matches: 3. Germline values: CDR1 SGDLS, CDR2 YYNGEE.